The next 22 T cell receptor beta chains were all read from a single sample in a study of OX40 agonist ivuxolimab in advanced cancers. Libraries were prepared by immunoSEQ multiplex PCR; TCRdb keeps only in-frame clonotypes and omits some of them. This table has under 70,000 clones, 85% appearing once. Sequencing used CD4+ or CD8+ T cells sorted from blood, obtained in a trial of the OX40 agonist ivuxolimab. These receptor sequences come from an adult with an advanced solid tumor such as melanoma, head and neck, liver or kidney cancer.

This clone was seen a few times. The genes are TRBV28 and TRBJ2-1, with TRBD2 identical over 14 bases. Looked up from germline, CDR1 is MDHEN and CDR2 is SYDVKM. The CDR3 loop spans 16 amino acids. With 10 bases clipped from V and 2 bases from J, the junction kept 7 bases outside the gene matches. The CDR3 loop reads CATGTSGGYTYNEQFF. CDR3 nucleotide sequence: TGTGCCACCGGGACTAGCGGGGGCTACACCTACAATGAGCAGTTCTTC.

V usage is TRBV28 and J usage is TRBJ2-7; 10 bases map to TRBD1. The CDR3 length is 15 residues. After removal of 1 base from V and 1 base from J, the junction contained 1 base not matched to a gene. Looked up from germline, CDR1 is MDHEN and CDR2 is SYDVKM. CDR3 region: CASSLSGQGSYEQYF. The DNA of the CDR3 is TGTGCCAGCAGTTTATCGGGACAGGGGTCCTACGAGCAGTACTTC.

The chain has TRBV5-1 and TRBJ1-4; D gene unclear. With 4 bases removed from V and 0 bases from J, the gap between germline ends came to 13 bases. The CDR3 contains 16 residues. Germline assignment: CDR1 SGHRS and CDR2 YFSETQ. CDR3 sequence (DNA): TGCGCCAGCAGCCCTCCAAACGGTGCAACTAATGAAAAACTGTTTTTT. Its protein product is CASSPPNGATNEKLFF.

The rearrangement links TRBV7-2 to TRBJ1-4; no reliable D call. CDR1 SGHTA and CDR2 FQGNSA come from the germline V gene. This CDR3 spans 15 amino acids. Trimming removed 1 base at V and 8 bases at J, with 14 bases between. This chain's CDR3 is CASSLVGRSWEKLFF. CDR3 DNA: TGTGCCAGCAGCTTAGTCGGCAGGTCTTGGGAAAAACTGTTTTTT.

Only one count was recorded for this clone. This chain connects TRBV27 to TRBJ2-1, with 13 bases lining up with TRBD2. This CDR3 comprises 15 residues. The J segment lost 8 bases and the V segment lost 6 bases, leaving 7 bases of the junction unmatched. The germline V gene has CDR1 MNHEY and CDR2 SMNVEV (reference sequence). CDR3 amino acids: CASRGTSGTLHEQFF. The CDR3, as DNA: TGTGCCAGCAGGGGGACTAGCGGGACCCTGCATGAGCAGTTCTTC.

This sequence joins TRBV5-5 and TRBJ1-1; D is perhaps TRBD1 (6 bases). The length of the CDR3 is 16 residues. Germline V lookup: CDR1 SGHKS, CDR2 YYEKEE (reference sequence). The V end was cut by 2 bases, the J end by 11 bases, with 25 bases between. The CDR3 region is CASSLFPWTATLGAFF. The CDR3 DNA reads TGTGCCAGCAGCTTATTTCCCTGGACAGCTACGCTGGGGGCTTTCTTT.

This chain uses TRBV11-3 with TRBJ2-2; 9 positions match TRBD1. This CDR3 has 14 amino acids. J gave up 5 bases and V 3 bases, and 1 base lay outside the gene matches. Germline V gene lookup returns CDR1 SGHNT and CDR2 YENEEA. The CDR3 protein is CASSLDRGTGELFF. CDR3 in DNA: TGTGCCAGCAGCTTGGACAGGGGAACCGGGGAGCTGTTTTTT. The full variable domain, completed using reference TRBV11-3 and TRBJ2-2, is EAGVVQSPRYKIIEKKQPVAFWCNPISGHNTLYWYLQNLGQGPELLIRYENEEAVDDSQLPKDRFSAERLKGVDSTLKIQPAELGDSAVYLCASSLDRGTGELFFGEGSRLTVL.

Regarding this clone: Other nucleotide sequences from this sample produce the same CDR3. The CDR3 DNA is TGCGCCAGCAGCTTAGAAGGGGGCCCTACCTACGAGCAGTACTTC. Translation: CASSLEGGPTYEQYF. The chain couples TRBV5-1 to TRBJ2-7; 7 nucleotides line up with TRBD1. Losses at the gene ends were 2 bases for V and 2 bases for J; bases not matched to a gene: 7. Germline CDR1 and CDR2: SGHRS and YFSETQ. The CDR3 is 15 residues long.

The CDR3 DNA sequence: TGTGCCAGCCGAGATCCGGGACAGCCTAATGAAAAACTGTTTTTT. This codes for CASRDPGQPNEKLFF. This chain uses TRBV6-6 with TRBJ1-4, with 7 bases aligning to TRBD1. This CDR3 has 15 amino acids. The trim removed 8 bases at V and 3 bases at J, leaving 9 bases unmatched. Germline lookup yields CDR1 MNHNY and CDR2 SVGAGI (reference sequence).

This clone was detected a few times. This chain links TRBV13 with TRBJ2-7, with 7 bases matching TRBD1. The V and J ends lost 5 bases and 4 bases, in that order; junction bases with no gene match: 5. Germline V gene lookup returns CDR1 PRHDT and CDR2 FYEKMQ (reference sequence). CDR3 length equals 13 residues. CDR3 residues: CASSHRGTYEQYF. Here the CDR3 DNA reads TGTGCCAGCAGCCACAGGGGAACTTACGAGCAGTACTTC.

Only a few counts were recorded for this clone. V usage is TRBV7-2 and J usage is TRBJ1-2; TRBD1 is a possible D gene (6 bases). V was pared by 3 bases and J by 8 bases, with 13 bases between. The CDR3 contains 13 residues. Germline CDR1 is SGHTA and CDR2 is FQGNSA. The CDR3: CASSLDSSLGYTF. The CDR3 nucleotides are TGTGCCAGCAGCTTGGACAGCTCCCTGGGCTACACCTTC.

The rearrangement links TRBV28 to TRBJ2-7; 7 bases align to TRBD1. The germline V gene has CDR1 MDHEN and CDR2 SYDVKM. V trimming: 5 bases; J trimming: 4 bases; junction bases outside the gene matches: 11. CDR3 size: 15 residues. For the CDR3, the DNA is TGTGCCAGCAGTGGCCGGGACAGCGACTTATACGAGCAGTACTTC. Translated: CASSGRDSDLYEQYF.

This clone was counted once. This chain's CDR3 is CASSRTSVITDTQYF. The CDR3 bases are TGCGCCAGCAGCCGGACTAGTGTGATCACAGATACGCAGTATTTT. The chain joins TRBV4-1 to TRBJ2-3; 7 bases line up with TRBD2. J lost 2 bases, V lost 4 bases, and 6 bases had no gene match. The CDR3 extends over 15 amino acids. Per the germline V gene, CDR1 is MGHRA and CDR2 is YSYEKL.

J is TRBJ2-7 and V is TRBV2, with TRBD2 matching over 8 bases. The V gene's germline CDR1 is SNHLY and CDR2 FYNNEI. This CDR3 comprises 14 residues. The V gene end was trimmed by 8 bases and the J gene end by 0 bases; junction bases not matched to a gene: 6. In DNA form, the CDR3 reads TGTGCCAGCTTGGGACTAGTGGGCTCCTACGAGCAGTACTTC. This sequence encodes CASLGLVGSYEQYF.

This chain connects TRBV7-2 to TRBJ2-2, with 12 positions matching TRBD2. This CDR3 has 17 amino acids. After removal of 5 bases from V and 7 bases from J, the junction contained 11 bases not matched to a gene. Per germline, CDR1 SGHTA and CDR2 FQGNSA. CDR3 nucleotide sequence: TGTGCCAGCAGCACCTCTAGCGGGGGGGCCCTCGGCGGGGAGCTGTTTTTT. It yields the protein CASSTSSGGALGGELFF.

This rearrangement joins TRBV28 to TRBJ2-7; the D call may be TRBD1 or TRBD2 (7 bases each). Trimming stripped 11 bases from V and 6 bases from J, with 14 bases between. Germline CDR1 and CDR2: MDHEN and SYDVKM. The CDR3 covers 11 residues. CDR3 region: CASGGASEQYF. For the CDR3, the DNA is TGTGCCTCAGGGGGGGCGAGCGAGCAGTACTTC.

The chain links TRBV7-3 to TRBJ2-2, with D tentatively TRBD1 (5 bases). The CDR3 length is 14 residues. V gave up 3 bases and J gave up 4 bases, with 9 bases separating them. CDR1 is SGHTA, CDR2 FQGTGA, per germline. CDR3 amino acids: CASSLYQGTGELFF. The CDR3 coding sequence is TGTGCCAGCAGCTTGTATCAGGGCACCGGGGAGCTGTTTTTT.

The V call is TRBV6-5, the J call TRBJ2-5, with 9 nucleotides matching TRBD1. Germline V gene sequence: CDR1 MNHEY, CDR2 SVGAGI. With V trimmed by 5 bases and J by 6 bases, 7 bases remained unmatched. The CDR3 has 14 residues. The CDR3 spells CASSEQGARKTQYF. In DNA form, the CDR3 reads TGTGCCAGCAGTGAACAGGGGGCTCGGAAGACCCAGTACTTC.

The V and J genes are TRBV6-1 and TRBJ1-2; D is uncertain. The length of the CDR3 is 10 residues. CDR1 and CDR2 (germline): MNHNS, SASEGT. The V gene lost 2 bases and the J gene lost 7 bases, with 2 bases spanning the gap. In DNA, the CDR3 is TGTGCCAGCAGTGAATTTGGCTACACCTTC. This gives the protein CASSEFGYTF.

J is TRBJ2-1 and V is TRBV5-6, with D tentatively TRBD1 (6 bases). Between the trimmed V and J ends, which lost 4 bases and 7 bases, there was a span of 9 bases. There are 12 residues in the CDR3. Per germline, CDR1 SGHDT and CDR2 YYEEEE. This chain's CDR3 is CASSPQGNEQFF. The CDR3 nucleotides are TGTGCCAGCAGCCCCCAGGGGAATGAGCAGTTCTTC.

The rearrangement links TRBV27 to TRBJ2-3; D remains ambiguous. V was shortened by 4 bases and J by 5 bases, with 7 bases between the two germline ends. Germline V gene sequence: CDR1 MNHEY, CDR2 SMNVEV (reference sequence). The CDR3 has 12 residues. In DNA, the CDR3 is TGTGCCAGCAGTTCCTCAGGAGATACGCAGTATTTT. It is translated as CASSSSGDTQYF.

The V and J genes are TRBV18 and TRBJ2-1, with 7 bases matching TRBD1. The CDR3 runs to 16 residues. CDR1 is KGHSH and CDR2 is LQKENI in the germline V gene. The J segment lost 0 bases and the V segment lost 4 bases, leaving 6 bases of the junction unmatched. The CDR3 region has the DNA TGTGCCAGCTCACGGGACAGCGGTACCTCCTACAATGAGCAGTTCTTC. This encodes CASSRDSGTSYNEQFF.